This T cell receptor (beta chain) was retrieved from a study of cytomegalovirus exposure and HLA in healthy donors. Only one count was recorded for this clone. Donors were nominally healthy when sampled, though unrecorded immune exposures were likely. From germline, CDR1 is LGHNA and CDR2 YSLEER. The CDR3 length is 14 residues. Unmatched junction bases numbered 3, after V lost 2 bases and J lost 5 bases. The PCR employed 60 Vbeta primers together with 13 Jbeta primers. Clones were sequenced by immunoSEQ multiplex PCR, and TCRdb holds only the in-frame ones, with some missing. The sample lists about 160,000 clones, roughly 70% occurring once.

The V call is TRBV4-3, the J call TRBJ2-5; 9 bases map to TRBD1. The clonotype originates from a woman aged 25 to 39 in good health and CMV-seronegative. Sequences were obtained from PBMCs. The CDR3 DNA sequence: TGCGCCAGCAGCCAAAAGACAGGGGGGGAGACCCAGTACTTC. Translated: CASSQKTGGETQYF.